Given below is one T cell receptor beta chain in context. Its specificity is not known. The entry originates in a study of identical twins. Study results and limitations: Twin pairs had excess sharing that was weaker in beta out-of-frame sequences. An excess of low generation probability was shown by twin-shared out-of-frame alpha sequences. Researchers caution that invariant MAIT and iNKT cells could partly confound zero-insertion analyses. Beta clonotypes that were abundant in cord blood contained fewer insertions, a pattern absent from memory repertoires.

TCRdb redid the calling of the 5' RACE reads with MiXCR, one entry per CDR3 protein. The sample lists 570,000 or so distinct CDR3 sequences, around 9.6% occurring once. The sample was also reused in another study, on yellow fever vaccine responses in identical twins.

The TCR originated in a woman aged 18-29 years in good health. Material for sequencing was PBMCs.

CDR3 residues: CASTFSPSGTDTQYF. The CDR3 DNA is TGTGCCAGCACCTTCTCCCCTAGCGGCACAGATACGCAGTATTTT. The genes are TRBV12-3 or TRBV12-4 and TRBJ2-3; possibly TRBD2 for D (6 bases). There are 15 residues in the CDR3. The V end lost 7 bases, the J end lost 1 base, and 15 bases lay between the germline ends.